This TCR beta chain was sequenced in a study of cytomegalovirus exposure and HLA in healthy donors. Healthy people donating bone marrow made up the donors. The ends lost 4 bases at V and 7 bases at J; junction bases unmatched: 7. The CDR3 covers 15 residues. In germline, CDR1 is MNHNS, CDR2 SASEGT. The PCR contained 60 Vbeta and 13 Jbeta primers. Clones were sequenced by immunoSEQ multiplex PCR, and TCRdb holds only the in-frame ones, with some missing. Counted here are under 200,000 clones, around three quarters occurring once; the ten biggest clones make up about 2.2%. The chain recombines TRBV6-1 with TRBJ2-1; TRBD2 matches at 10 bases. The source is a man aged 35 to 55 in good health and CMV-seronegative. Sequencing used PBMCs. The CDR3 DNA reads as TGTGCCAGCAGTGGGAGCGGGAGGGCCGTAAATGAGCAGTTCTTC. It specifies CASSGSGRAVNEQFF.